The 28 T cell receptor beta chains below all came from one sample that was sequenced in a study of regulatory T cells in long-lasting Graves disease. Indicated time point: newly diagnosed GD, antithyroid drugs for less than 3 months. The TCR library used RNA extracted from PBMCs. In building TCR beta libraries, iRepertoire HTBI primers were used together with Arm-PCR of CDR3 regions. TCRdb processed the multiplex PCR reads anew with MiXCR; each CDR3 protein has one entry. Of about 530,000 distinct CDR3 sequences in the sample, 15% to 20% are singletons; the top ten hold 25%. Another study also made use of these data, one on T cells in Graves' hyperthyroidism and ophthalmopathy.

The source material was peripheral blood mononuclear cells (PBMCs), sampled at new diagnosis, from a patient treated with antithyroid drugs. These receptors were obtained from a woman aged 35 to 59 with Graves disease.

The J gene is TRBJ1-2, the V gene TRBV11-2; D gene ambiguous. The CDR3 length is 12 residues. Between the trimmed V and J ends, which lost 8 bases and 3 bases, there was a span of 10 bases. CDR1 is SGHAT, CDR2 FQNNGV, per germline. The CDR3 DNA follows: TGTGCCAGCGGCGTTCCACACTATGGCTACACCTTC. It specifies CASGVPHYGYTF.

This clonotype was seen ten or more times. The chain carries TRBV18 and TRBJ1-1, with 8 bases lining up with TRBD1. Trimming cost V 4 bases and J 6 bases; bases outside gene matches: 4. Germline CDR1 reads KGHSH; CDR2 reads LQKENI. The CDR3 length is 13 residues. The CDR3 coding sequence is TGTGCCAGCTCACGCCAGGGGGCCGCTGAAGCTTTCTTT. As protein: CASSRQGAAEAFF.

The chain combines TRBV13 with TRBJ1-4; D not resolved. The CDR3 is made up of 15 amino acids. The germline V gene encodes CDR1 PRHDT and CDR2 FYEKMQ (reference sequence). With 4 bases removed from V and 4 bases from J, the gap between germline ends came to 13 bases. CDR3 sequence (DNA): TGTGCCAGCAGCTCACCCGGGAGTATTAATGAAAAACTGTTTTTT. Amino acid sequence: CASSSPGSINEKLFF.

This clonotype was observed many times. The chain carries TRBV2 and TRBJ2-3; D remains ambiguous. The CDR3 totals 11 residues. Germline CDR1 is SNHLY and CDR2 is FYNNEI. V was clipped by 8 bases and J by 2 bases, with 5 bases between them. This CDR3 reads CASENTDTQYF. The CDR3 DNA is TGTGCCAGCGAGAACACAGATACGCAGTATTTT.

Ten or more counts support this clonotype. The V and J genes are TRBV3-1 and TRBJ1-1; 7 bases fit TRBD1. Germline trimming cut 2 bases from V and 4 bases from J; bases unmatched to any gene: 1. The CDR3 length is 13 residues. From germline, CDR1 is LGHDT and CDR2 YNNKEL (reference sequence). The CDR3: CASSQNRGTEAFF. CDR3 bases: TGTGCCAGCAGCCAAAACAGGGGCACTGAAGCTTTCTTT. Complete variable domain (other parts from reference TRBV3-1 and TRBJ1-1): DTAVSQTPKYLVTQMGNDKSIKCEQNLGHDTMYWYKQDSKKFLKIMFSYNNKELIINETVPNRFSPKSPDKAHLNLHINSLELGDSAVYFCASSQNRGTEAFFGQGTRLTVV.

V gene TRBV10-1 combines with J gene TRBJ2-1, with D tentatively TRBD1 (5 bases). Germline V lookup: CDR1 WNHNN, CDR2 SYGVQD (reference sequence). Between the trimmed V and J ends, which lost 4 bases and 6 bases, there was a span of 7 bases. The CDR3 has 12 amino acids. The CDR3 is CASSGQINEQFF. CDR3 in DNA: TGCGCCAGCAGTGGACAGATCAATGAGCAGTTCTTC.

Ten or more counts support this clonotype. V usage is TRBV20-1 and J usage is TRBJ1-1, with no clear D. The CDR3 covers 13 residues. The germline gives CDR1 DFQATT, CDR2 SNEGSKA (reference sequence). Trimming took off 5 bases at V and 0 bases at J, with 10 bases between the two ends. CDR3 sequence (DNA): TGCAGTGCTGACCTGGGGATGAACACTGAAGCTTTCTTT. Its protein product is CSADLGMNTEAFF.

This clonotype was seen only a few times. The chain carries TRBV29-1 and TRBJ1-2; 10 positions agree with TRBD1. The CDR3 has 13 residues. Germline V lookup: CDR1 SQVTM, CDR2 ANQGSEA. Losses at the gene ends were 6 bases for V and 7 bases for J; bases not matched to a gene: 8. Here the CDR3 reads CSVRTGGTGGYTF. The CDR3 DNA is TGCAGCGTAAGGACAGGGGGAACGGGTGGCTACACCTTC.

Only a few counts were recorded for this clonotype. The chain couples TRBV29-1 to TRBJ2-4, with 15 positions matching TRBD2. The junction had 10 bases not matched to a gene; V was cut back by 6 bases and J by 7 bases. Germline CDR1 is SQVTM and CDR2 is ANQGSEA. CDR3 length: 16 amino acids. As DNA, the CDR3 is TGCAGCGTCAACGGACTAGCGGGGGGGTCGATGAACATTCAGTACTTC. Translated: CSVNGLAGGSMNIQYF.

This clonotype was recorded many times. This chain joins TRBV4-1 and TRBJ1-4; possible D gene TRBD1, 6 bases. Trimming removed 1 base at V and 11 bases at J, with 14 bases between. Germline V gives CDR1 MGHRA, CDR2 YSYEKL. The CDR3 totals 14 residues. The CDR3 coding sequence is TGCGCCAGCAGCCAAGGTGGAATAGGGGGGAAACTGTTTTTT. It encodes CASSQGGIGGKLFF.

This clonotype was detected ten times or more. The V gene is TRBV5-6, the J gene TRBJ1-1; D is ambiguous. Germline lookup yields CDR1 SGHDT and CDR2 YYEEEE. Trimming left V 7 bases short and J 5 bases short, with 15 bases between. The CDR3 has 13 amino acids. CDR3 DNA sequence: TGTGCCAGCTCGGAGAGGGCGAGAACTGAAGCTTTCTTT. It codes for CASSERARTEAFF.

This clonotype was counted at least ten times. The chain employs TRBV6-1 and TRBJ1-1; D is possibly TRBD1 (5 bases). The CDR3 extends over 14 amino acids. Germline CDR1 is MNHNS and CDR2 is SASEGT. V lost 7 bases, J lost 5 bases, and 17 bases lay in between. The CDR3 sequence is CASTWDGVKTEAFF. CDR3 in DNA: TGTGCCAGCACCTGGGACGGAGTAAAGACTGAAGCTTTCTTT.

The table lists this clonotype with many counts. The rearrangement links TRBV6-5 to TRBJ1-1, with D perhaps matching TRBD1 (5 bases). The ends were cut back, 1 base at V and 5 bases at J, with 8 bases in the middle. CDR3 size: 13 residues. The germline CDR1 and CDR2 sequences are MNHEY and SVGAGI. The CDR3 DNA reads as TGTGCCAGCAGTTACTGGAGGGGAACTGAAGCTTTCTTT. Amino acid sequence: CASSYWRGTEAFF.

Regarding this clonotype: This clone may be a read error of a much larger clone one base away. This rearrangement joins TRBV10-3 to TRBJ2-1; D is possibly TRBD1 (6 bases). The CDR3 contains 14 residues. V lost 6 bases, J lost 10 bases, and 19 bases lay in between. Per the germline V gene, CDR1 is ENHRY and CDR2 is SYGVKD. DNA of the CDR3: TGTGCCATCAGGGGGACATCCCAAGGGAACGAGCAGTTCTTC. Residues: CAIRGTSQGNEQFF.

This clonotype was detected only a few times. This chain joins TRBV11-2 and TRBJ1-6; TRBD1 is a possible D gene (6 bases). Per germline, CDR1 SGHAT and CDR2 FQNNGV. V was cut by 1 base and J by 12 bases, with 16 bases left in between. This CDR3 contains 15 residues. The CDR3 protein is CASSLVDSPNLPLHF. The DNA of the CDR3 is TGTGCCAGCAGCTTAGTGGACAGCCCGAACCTACCCCTCCACTTT.

This clonotype was picked up a small number of times. The V call is TRBV7-9, the J call TRBJ1-5; D gene ambiguous. CDR1 is SEHNR, CDR2 FQNEAQ, per germline (reference sequence). CDR3 size: 14 residues. Trimming stripped 0 bases from V and 5 bases from J, with 8 bases between. This CDR3 reads CASSLAGTDQPQHF. For the CDR3, the DNA is TGTGCCAGCAGCTTAGCGGGAACGGATCAGCCCCAGCATTTT. Using reference TRBV7-9 and TRBJ1-5 for the parts outside the CDR3, the full variable domain is DTGVSQNPRHKITKRGQNVTFRCDPISEHNRLYWYRQTLGQGPEFLTYFQNEAQLEKSRLLSDRFSAERPKGSFSTLEIQRTEQGDSAMYLCASSLAGTDQPQHFGDGTRLSIL.

In this sample, this clonotype turned up a few times. The junction and the germline gene differ at one end; a read error may be behind it. This chain uses TRBV4-1 with TRBJ2-5; 8 nucleotides line up with TRBD2. The CDR3 contains 17 residues. The V gene's germline CDR1 is MGHRA and CDR2 YSYEKL. This CDR3 is CASSQDATGGRQETQYF. DNA for the CDR3: TGTGCCAGCAGCCAAGATGCGACGGGGGGGCGACAAGAGACCCAGTACTTC.

This clonotype was recorded many times. The chain carries TRBV5-1 and TRBJ1-1; D gene ambiguous. V lost 4 bases to trimming and J lost 3 bases, with 13 bases between them. The germline CDR1 and CDR2 sequences are SGHRS and YFSETQ. The CDR3 spans 14 residues. The CDR3 loop reads CASSPQLGDTEAFF. The CDR3 DNA reads TGCGCCAGCAGCCCCCAATTGGGAGACACTGAAGCTTTCTTT.

This clonotype was observed many times. The V gene is TRBV5-1, the J gene TRBJ2-5; TRBD2 is a possible D gene (5 bases). Trimming cost V 4 bases and J 5 bases, with 21 bases left between them. CDR3 length: 16 amino acids. Germline CDR1 reads SGHRS; CDR2 reads YFSETQ. The CDR3 loop reads CASSLPLGWERETQYF. The DNA of the CDR3 is TGCGCCAGCAGCCTCCCCCTAGGGTGGGAGAGGGAGACCCAGTACTTC. Full variable domain (outside the CDR3, taken from reference TRBV5-1 and TRBJ2-5): KAGVTQTPRYLIKTRGQQVTLSCSPISGHRSVSWYQQTPGQGLQFLFEYFSETQRNKGNFPGRFSGRQFSNSRSEMNVSTLELGDSALYLCASSLPLGWERETQYFGPGTRLLVL.

This clonotype was recorded a few times. This sequence joins TRBV2 and TRBJ1-2; D is unclear. Germline CDR1 is SNHLY and CDR2 is FYNNEI. Trimming stripped 8 bases from V and 6 bases from J, with 10 bases between. The CDR3 has 11 amino acids. The chain's CDR3 is CASGQEHGYTF. The CDR3 DNA sequence: TGTGCCAGCGGCCAGGAGCATGGCTACACCTTC.

This chain uses TRBV7-9 with TRBJ2-2; perhaps TRBD1 as D (5 bases). Germline CDR1 is SEHNR and CDR2 is FQNEAQ (reference sequence). The CDR3 consists of 14 residues. V gave up 2 bases and J gave up 6 bases, with 10 bases separating them. The CDR3 region is CASSLSGAAGELFF. In nucleotides, the CDR3 is TGTGCCAGCAGCTTAAGTGGGGCCGCCGGGGAGCTGTTTTTT. The full variable domain, in which reference TRBV7-9 and TRBJ2-2 provide the parts outside the CDR3, is DTGVSQNPRHKITKRGQNVTFRCDPISEHNRLYWYRQTLGQGPEFLTYFQNEAQLEKSRLLSDRFSAERPKGSFSTLEIQRTEQGDSAMYLCASSLSGAAGELFFGEGSRLTVL.

In this sample, this clonotype turned up a few times. Here the CDR3 DNA reads TGTGCCACTCGATCATCGCCCCCAGGGGGCAGGGGCTATGGCTACACCTTC. This translates into CATRSSPPGGRGYGYTF. The chain is built from TRBV6-1 and TRBJ1-2, with 8 bases identical to TRBD1. Germline V lookup: CDR1 MNHNS, CDR2 SASEGT. The CDR3 sequence is 17 residues long. V gave up 10 bases and J gave up 4 bases; unmatched junction bases: 20.

This clonotype came up many times. This chain uses TRBV6-1 with TRBJ1-2, with D perhaps TRBD1 (6 bases). Trimming cost V 4 bases and J 4 bases, with 19 bases left between them. Germline V gene sequence: CDR1 MNHNS, CDR2 SASEGT. The CDR3 is made up of 16 amino acids. The CDR3 reads CASSGTFSTGVYGYTF. The CDR3 DNA reads TGTGCCAGCAGTGGTACGTTTTCGACAGGAGTCTATGGCTACACCTTC.

This clonotype has a count of ten or more. This chain links TRBV10-3 with TRBJ2-1, with D maybe TRBD1 (5 bases). The CDR3 consists of 13 residues. V gave up 10 bases and J gave up 0 bases, with 10 bases separating them. Germline CDR1 ENHRY, CDR2 SYGVKD. DNA of the CDR3: TGTGCCAGCACAGGTAGCTCCTACAATGAGCAGTTCTTC. It is translated as CASTGSSYNEQFF.

This clonotype showed up just a few times. The gene calls are TRBV7-3 and TRBJ2-7; tentative D call: TRBD1 (6 bases). In germline, CDR1 is SGHTA, CDR2 FQGTGA. V was trimmed by 2 bases and J by 4 bases, leaving 15 bases between them. The CDR3 covers 15 residues. CDR3 region: CASSLYGTSEYEQYF. In DNA, the CDR3 is TGTGCCAGCAGCTTATATGGGACATCGGAATACGAGCAGTACTTC.

This clonotype was detected many times. The V call is TRBV10-3, the J call TRBJ1-1; no clear D gene. Per the germline V gene, CDR1 is ENHRY and CDR2 is SYGVKD. The CDR3 totals 13 residues. With 4 bases removed from V and 1 base from J, the gap between germline ends came to 7 bases. The CDR3 spells CAISGQQNTEAFF. For the CDR3, the DNA is TGTGCCATCAGTGGGCAGCAGAACACTGAAGCTTTCTTT.

This clonotype was detected only a few times. This rearrangement joins TRBV7-3 to TRBJ1-2, with a tentative D call TRBD1 (6 bases). CDR3 length equals 13 residues. Looked up from germline, CDR1 is SGHTA and CDR2 is FQGTGA. V was pared by 5 bases and J by 8 bases, with 15 bases between. CDR3 protein: CASSPGTSGGYTF. The CDR3 bases are TGTGCCAGCAGCCCCGGGACATCCGGCGGCTACACCTTC.

This clonotype was seen repeatedly, ten times or more. The chain carries TRBV29-1 and TRBJ2-7, with D tentatively TRBD1 (6 bases). Germline V CDR1 and CDR2: SQVTM, ANQGSEA. V was pared by 4 bases and J by 4 bases, with 11 bases between. There are 12 residues in the CDR3. CDR3 DNA: TGCAGCGTTGGCAGGGGCGGGTACGAGCAGTACTTC. Residues: CSVGRGGYEQYF.